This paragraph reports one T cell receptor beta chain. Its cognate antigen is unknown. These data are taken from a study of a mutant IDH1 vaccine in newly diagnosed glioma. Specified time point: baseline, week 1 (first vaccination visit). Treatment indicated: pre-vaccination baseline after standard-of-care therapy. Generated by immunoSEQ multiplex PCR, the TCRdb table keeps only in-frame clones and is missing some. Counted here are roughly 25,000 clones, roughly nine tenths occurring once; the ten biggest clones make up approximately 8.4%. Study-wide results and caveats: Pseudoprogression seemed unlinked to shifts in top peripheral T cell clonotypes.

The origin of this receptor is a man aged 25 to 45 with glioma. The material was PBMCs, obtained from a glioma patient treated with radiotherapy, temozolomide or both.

The CDR3 DNA reads TGCGCCAGCAGCCGCACGGGACTAGCGGGAGACTACGAGCAGTACTTC. It translates to CASSRTGLAGDYEQYF. The chain carries TRBV5-1 and TRBJ2-7, with TRBD2 matching over 14 bases. The germline V gene has CDR1 SGHRS and CDR2 YFSETQ. The CDR3 contains 16 residues. The junction had 6 bases not matched to a gene; V was cut back by 4 bases and J by 3 bases.